This TCR beta chain was observed in a study of shared clonotypes between healthy human individuals. Germline values: CDR1 MDHEN, CDR2 SYDVKM. Germline trimming cut 1 base from V and 0 bases from J; bases unmatched to any gene: 5. The CDR3 is made up of 16 amino acids. TCRdb's copy holds only in-frame clones and misses some; the assay was immunoSEQ multiplex PCR. The table lists under 550,000 clones, 95% to 97% of them singletons. Sequenced material: naive CD4+ T cells sorted from blood. Subset noted: CD45RA+ positively selected. The receptor's source is a woman aged 30 to 39 in good health. The chain employs TRBV28 and TRBJ2-7, with 8 bases matching TRBD2. The CDR3 here is CASSLFGTRSSYEQYF. The CDR3 nucleotides read TGTGCCAGCAGTTTATTCGGGACTAGGAGCTCCTACGAGCAGTACTTC.